These 12 T cell receptor beta chains were sequenced from one sample in a study of T cells after yellow fever vaccination. TCRdb passed the 5' RACE reads through MiXCR, listing each CDR3 protein once. Of approximately 70,000 distinct CDR3 sequences listed, around 7.8% are singletons. Here the sequenced sample was CD8+ T cells sorted from PBMCs, taken more than 8 days after the first yellow fever vaccination. Receptors were obtained from a man between 18 and 35 years old who received the YFV17D yellow fever vaccine.

The rearrangement joins TRBV6-2 or TRBV6-3 to TRBJ2-3; D gene uncertain. V lost 8 bases and J lost 4, with 13 bases in between. The CDR3 has 13 residues. CDR1 is MNHEY, CDR2 SVGEGT, per germline. The CDR3 spells CASSYSWPDTQYF. The CDR3 bases are TGTGCCAGCTCCTACTCCTGGCCAGATACGCAGTATTTT.

This clonotype was seen more than once but under ten times. The chain carries TRBV12-3 or TRBV12-4 and TRBJ1-1; TRBD1 matches at 8 bases. Trimming at V came to 7 bases and at J to 5 bases, leaving 9 bases not matched to a gene. The CDR3 sequence is 14 residues long. In DNA form, the CDR3 reads TGTGCCAGCACCGCGGACAGGGCAGGAACTGAAGCTTTCTTT. Its protein product is CASTADRAGTEAFF.

Many counts were recorded for this clonotype. V is TRBV7-2 and J is TRBJ1-2; 7 nucleotides agree with TRBD1. The CDR3 has 14 amino acids. After removal of 4 bases from V and 2 bases from J, the junction contained 4 bases not matched to a gene. Germline V gene data show CDR1 as SGHTA and CDR2 as FQGNSA. Written as DNA, the CDR3 is TGTGCCAGCAGCTGGATGACAGGGAACTATGGCTACACCTTC. Translation gives CASSWMTGNYGYTF.

This clonotype was counted at least ten times. V usage is TRBV6-5 and J usage is TRBJ1-2; D unclear. The CDR3 spans 14 residues. CDR1 and CDR2 from the germline V gene are MNHEY and SVGAGI. Between the trimmed V and J ends, which lost 4 bases and 5 bases, there was a span of 14 bases. CDR3 protein: CASSSLTQWYGYTF. The CDR3 DNA reads as TGTGCCAGCAGTTCCCTCACTCAGTGGTATGGCTACACCTTC.

This clonotype was counted ten times or more. The chain has TRBV12-3 or TRBV12-4 and TRBJ2-2, with a weak D call TRBD1 (5 bases). The CDR3 is 12 amino acids. Trimming pared 4 bases from V and 7 bases from J, leaving 7 bases between. CDR3: CASSWGLGELFF. The CDR3 DNA reads as TGTGCCAGCAGTTGGGGCCTCGGGGAGCTGTTTTTT.

The V call is TRBV7-2, the J call TRBJ2-7; perhaps TRBD2 as D (6 bases). The CDR3 is made up of 14 amino acids. V lost 5 bases and J lost 4, with 15 bases in between. In germline, CDR1 is SGHTA, CDR2 FQGNSA. The CDR3 DNA reads TGTGCCAGCAGCAACGGTCCAGGAGGGTACGAGCAGTACTTC. Its translation: CASSNGPGGYEQYF.

The genes are TRBV11-2 and TRBJ2-3; 9 nucleotides match TRBD2. With 10 bases clipped from V and 4 bases from J, the junction kept 9 bases outside the gene matches. This CDR3 has 14 amino acids. Germline CDR1 SGHAT, CDR2 FQNNGV. For the CDR3, the DNA is TGTGCCACCTCCCCCAGCGGGGGGCCAGATACGCAGTATTTT. Amino acid sequence: CATSPSGGPDTQYF.

The CDR3 loop reads CASSENSGGAGEQFF. CDR3 nucleotides: TGTGCCAGCAGTGAAAATAGCGGGGGGGCCGGTGAGCAGTTCTTC. V gene TRBV2 combines with J gene TRBJ2-1, with 11 bases lining up with TRBD2. The V segment lost 2 bases and the J segment 9 bases; nucleotides outside the gene matches: 6. Germline CDR1 SNHLY, CDR2 FYNNEI. This CDR3 region has 15 residues.

This chain uses TRBV5-1 with TRBJ1-4; D might be TRBD1 (5 bases). The CDR3 covers 16 residues. Per the germline V gene, CDR1 is SGHRS and CDR2 is YFSETQ. Trimming shortened V by 4 bases and J by 0 bases, and 13 bases separated the two germline ends. DNA for the CDR3: TGCGCCAGCAGCGCGTCCGGGGCCGCAACTAATGAAAAACTGTTTTTT. It specifies CASSASGAATNEKLFF.

The rearrangement links TRBV3-1 to TRBJ2-3; D unclear. Germline lookup yields CDR1 LGHDT and CDR2 YNNKEL (reference sequence). The CDR3 runs to 17 residues. V dropped 2 bases and J dropped 0 bases, with 15 bases sitting between them. The CDR3: CASSQWVGWGSTDTQYF. Here the CDR3 DNA reads TGTGCCAGCAGCCAATGGGTCGGATGGGGAAGCACAGATACGCAGTATTTT.

This clonotype was counted at least ten times. The chain recombines TRBV2 with TRBJ2-3; TRBD2 aligns across 9 bases. The CDR3 runs 17 residues. The germline CDR1 and CDR2 sequences are SNHLY and FYNNEI. V lost 7 bases and J lost 0; bases outside the gene matches: 11. The CDR3 DNA follows: TGTGCCAGCACTTGGGGGAGGACTAGCGTAAGCACAGATACGCAGTATTTT. It is translated as CASTWGRTSVSTDTQYF.

This clonotype was seen repeatedly, ten times or more. CDR3 region: CASSPTTGAYGYTF. The DNA for the CDR3 is TGCGCCAGCAGCCCGACAACAGGGGCCTATGGCTACACCTTC. This chain uses TRBV4-1 with TRBJ1-2; 7 bases match TRBD1. This CDR3 spans 14 amino acids. Germline lookup yields CDR1 MGHRA and CDR2 YSYEKL. V gave up 4 bases and J gave up 4 bases; unmatched junction bases: 6.